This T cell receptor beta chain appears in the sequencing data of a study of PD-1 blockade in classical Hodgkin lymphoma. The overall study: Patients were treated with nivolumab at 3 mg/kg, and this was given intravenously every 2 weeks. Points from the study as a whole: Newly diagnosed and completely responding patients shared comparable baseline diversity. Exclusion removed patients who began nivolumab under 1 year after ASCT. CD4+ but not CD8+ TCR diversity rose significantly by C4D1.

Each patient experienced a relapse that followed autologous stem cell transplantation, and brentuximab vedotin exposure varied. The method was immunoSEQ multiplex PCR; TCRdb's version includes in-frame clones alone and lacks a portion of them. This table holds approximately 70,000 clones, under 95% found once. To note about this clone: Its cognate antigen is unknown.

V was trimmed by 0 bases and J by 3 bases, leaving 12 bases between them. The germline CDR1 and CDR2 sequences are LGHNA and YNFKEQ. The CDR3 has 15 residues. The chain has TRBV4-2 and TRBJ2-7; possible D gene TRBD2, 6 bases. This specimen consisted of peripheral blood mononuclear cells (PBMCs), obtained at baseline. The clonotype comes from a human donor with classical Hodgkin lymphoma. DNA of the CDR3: TGTGCCAGCAGCCAAGATCAGGGAGGTAACTACGAGCAGTACTTC. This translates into CASSQDQGGNYEQYF.